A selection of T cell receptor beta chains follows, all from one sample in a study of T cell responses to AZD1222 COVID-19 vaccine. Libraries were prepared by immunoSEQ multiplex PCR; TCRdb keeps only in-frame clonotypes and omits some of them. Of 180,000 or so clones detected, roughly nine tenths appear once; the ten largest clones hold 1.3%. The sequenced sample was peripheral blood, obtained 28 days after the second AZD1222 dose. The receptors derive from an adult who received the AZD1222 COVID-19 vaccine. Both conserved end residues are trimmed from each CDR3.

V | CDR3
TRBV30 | AWTPGTGYGYT
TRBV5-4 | ASSLPGLTRDGYT
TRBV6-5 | ASSYAHEAF
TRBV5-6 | ASSPDPTGNQPQH
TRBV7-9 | ASSYTGQGNTEAF
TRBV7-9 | ASSLAYAVGGYT
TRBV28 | ASSLLSAGYRTTDTQY
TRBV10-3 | AIGGGANTGELF
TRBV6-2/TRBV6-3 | ASNPSAAYTYEQY
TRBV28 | ASSILDAGISNQPQH
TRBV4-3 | ASSQEETDPNEKLF
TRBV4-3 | ASSQGVAGGGYNEQF
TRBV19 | ASSDTGINTEAF
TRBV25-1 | ASSPWTGSSYEQY
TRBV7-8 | ASSLGHSNTEAF
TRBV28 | ASTGNYGYT